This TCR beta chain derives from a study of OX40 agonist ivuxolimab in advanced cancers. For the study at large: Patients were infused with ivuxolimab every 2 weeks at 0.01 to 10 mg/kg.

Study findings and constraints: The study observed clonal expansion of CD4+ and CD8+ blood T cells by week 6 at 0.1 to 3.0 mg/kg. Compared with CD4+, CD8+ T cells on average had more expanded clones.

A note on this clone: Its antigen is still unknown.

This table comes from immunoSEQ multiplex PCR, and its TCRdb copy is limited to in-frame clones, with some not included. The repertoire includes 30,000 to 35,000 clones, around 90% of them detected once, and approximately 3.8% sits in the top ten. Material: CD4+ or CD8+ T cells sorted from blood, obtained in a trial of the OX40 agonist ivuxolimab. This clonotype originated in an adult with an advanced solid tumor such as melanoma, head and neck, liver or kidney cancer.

The CDR3 DNA reads TGTGCCAGCAGCCCAACAGTAGGGAACACTGAAGCTTTCTTT. It yields the protein CASSPTVGNTEAFF. The V gene is TRBV5-4, the J gene TRBJ1-1, with D unclear. The germline V and J ends were trimmed by 4 bases and 1 base, with 11 bases remaining between them. Germline values: CDR1 SGHNT, CDR2 YYREEE (reference sequence). The CDR3 has 14 amino acids.